The T cell receptor (beta chain) described here comes from a study of cytomegalovirus exposure and HLA in healthy donors. Overall study results and limits: Many donors carried some public TCRs, although rarity characterized most TCR sequences. CMV serostatus alone was available as immune exposure information. Accurate prediction of most subjects' HLA-A and HLA-B alleles from TCR beta sequences was reported.

V lost 3 bases, J lost 0 bases, and 6 bases lay in between. The germline V gene has CDR1 SGHNT and CDR2 YENEEA. The CDR3 is made up of 14 amino acids. PCR employed 60 Vbeta and 13 Jbeta primers. Sequencing used immunoSEQ multiplex PCR; TCRdb keeps in-frame clones, though not all of them. The sample shows 140,000 to 150,000 clones, more than 75% of them seen only once. Concerning this clone: The antigen is undetermined.

The genes are TRBV11-3 and TRBJ1-3; D is perhaps TRBD1 (5 bases). The clonotype was recovered from a young woman in good health and CMV-seropositive. Sample: PBMCs. The CDR3 sequence: CASSFDSSGNTIYF. CDR3 sequence (DNA): TGTGCCAGCAGCTTCGACAGCTCTGGAAACACCATATATTTT.